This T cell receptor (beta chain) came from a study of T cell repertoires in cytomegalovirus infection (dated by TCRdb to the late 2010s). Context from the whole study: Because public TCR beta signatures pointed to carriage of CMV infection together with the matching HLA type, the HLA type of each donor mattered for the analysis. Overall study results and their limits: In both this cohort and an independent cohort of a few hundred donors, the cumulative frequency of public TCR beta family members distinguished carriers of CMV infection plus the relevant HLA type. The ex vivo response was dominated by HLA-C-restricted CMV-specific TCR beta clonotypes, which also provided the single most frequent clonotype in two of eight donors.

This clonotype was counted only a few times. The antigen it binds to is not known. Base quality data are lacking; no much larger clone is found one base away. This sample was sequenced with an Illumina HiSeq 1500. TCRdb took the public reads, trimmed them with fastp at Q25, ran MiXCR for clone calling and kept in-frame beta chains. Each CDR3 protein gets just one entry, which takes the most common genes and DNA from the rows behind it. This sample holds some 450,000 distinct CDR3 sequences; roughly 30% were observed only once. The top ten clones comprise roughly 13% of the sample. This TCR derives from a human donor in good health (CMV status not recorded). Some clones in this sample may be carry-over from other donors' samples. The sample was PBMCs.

The CDR3 reads as follows: CASTRTGRETQYF. The sequence in DNA is TGTGCCAGCACTAGGACAGGACGAGAGACCCAGTACTTC. Recombination linked TRBV25-1 to TRBJ2-5, with 7 central nucleotides matching TRBD1. Unmatched junction bases come to 6, with V trimmed by 7 bases and J by 4 bases. The CDR3, from cysteine to phenylalanine, totals 13 residues. This entry keeps only the CDR3 DNA: 39 bases, framed from base 1. Taken from the germline V gene, the CDR1 and CDR2 loops are MGHDK and SYGVNS.